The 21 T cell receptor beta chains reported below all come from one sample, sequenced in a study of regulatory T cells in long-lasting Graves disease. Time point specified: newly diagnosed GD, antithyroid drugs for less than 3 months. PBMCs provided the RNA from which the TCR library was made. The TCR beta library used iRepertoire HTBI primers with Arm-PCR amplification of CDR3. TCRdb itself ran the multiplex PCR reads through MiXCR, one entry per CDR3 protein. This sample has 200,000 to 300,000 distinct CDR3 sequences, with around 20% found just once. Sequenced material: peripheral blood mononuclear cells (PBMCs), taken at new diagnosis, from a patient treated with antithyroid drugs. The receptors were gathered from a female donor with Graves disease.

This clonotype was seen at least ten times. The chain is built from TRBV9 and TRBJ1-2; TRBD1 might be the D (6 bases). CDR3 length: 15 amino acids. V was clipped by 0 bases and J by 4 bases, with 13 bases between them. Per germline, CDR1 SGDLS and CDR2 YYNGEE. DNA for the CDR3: TGTGCCAGCAGCGTAGAGAGTGTGGGGGCCTATGGCTACACCTTC. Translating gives CASSVESVGAYGYTF.

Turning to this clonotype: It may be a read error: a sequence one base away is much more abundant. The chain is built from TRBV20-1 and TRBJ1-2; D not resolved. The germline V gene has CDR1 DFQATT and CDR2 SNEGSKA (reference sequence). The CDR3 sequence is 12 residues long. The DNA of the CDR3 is TGCAGTGCTAGAGGAGTTAACTATGGCAACACCTTC. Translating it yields CSARGVNYGNTF.

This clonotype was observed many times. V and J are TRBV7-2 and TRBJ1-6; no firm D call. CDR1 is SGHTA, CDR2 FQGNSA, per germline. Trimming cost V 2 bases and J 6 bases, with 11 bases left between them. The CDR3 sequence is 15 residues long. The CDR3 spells CASSLNARGNSPLHF. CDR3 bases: TGTGCCAGCAGCTTAAATGCACGGGGTAATTCACCCCTCCACTTT.

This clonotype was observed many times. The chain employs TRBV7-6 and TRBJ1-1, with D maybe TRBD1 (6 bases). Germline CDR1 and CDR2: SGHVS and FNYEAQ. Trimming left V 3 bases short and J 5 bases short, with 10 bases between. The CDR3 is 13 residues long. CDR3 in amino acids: CASSLTGPTEAFF. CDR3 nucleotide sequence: TGTGCCAGCAGCTTGACAGGTCCTACTGAAGCTTTCTTT. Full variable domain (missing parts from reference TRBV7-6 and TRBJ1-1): GAGVSQSPRYKVTKRGQDVALRCDPISGHVSLYWYRQALGQGPEFLTYFNYEAQQDKSGLPNDRFSAERPEGSISTLTIQRTEQRDSAMYRCASSLTGPTEAFFGQGTRLTVV.

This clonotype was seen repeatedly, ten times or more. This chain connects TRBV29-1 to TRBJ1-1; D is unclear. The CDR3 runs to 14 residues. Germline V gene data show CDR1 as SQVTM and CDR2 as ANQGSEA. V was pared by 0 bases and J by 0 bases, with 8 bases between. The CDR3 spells CSVEDPLMNTEAFF. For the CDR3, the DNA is TGCAGCGTTGAAGATCCCCTCATGAACACTGAAGCTTTCTTT.

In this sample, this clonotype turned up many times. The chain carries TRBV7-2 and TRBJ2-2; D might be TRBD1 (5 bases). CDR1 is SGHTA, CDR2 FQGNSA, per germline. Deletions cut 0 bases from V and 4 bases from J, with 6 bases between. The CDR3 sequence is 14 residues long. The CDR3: CASSLAGRTGELFF. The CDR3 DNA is TGTGCCAGCAGCTTAGCGGGGCGCACCGGGGAGCTGTTTTTT.

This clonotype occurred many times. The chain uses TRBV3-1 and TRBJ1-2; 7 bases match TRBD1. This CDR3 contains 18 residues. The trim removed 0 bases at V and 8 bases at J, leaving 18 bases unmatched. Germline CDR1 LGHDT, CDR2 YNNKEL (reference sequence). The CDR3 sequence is CASSQDGRGGRVAEGYTF. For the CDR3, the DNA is TGTGCCAGCAGCCAAGATGGCCGAGGGGGCAGGGTAGCAGAAGGCTACACCTTC.

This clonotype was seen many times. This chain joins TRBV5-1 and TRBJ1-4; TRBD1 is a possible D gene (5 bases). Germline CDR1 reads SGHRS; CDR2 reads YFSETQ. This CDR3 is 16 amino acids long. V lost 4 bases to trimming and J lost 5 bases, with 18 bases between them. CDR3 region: CASSVRPGLTNEKLFF. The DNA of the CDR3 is TGCGCCAGCAGCGTACGGCCGGGACTGACGAATGAAAAACTGTTTTTT.

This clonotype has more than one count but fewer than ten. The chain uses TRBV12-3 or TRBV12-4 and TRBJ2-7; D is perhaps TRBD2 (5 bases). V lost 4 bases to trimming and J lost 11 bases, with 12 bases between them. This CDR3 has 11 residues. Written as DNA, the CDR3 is TGTGCCAGCAGTTCGCGGACTTACAAGTACTTC. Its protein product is CASSSRTYKYF.

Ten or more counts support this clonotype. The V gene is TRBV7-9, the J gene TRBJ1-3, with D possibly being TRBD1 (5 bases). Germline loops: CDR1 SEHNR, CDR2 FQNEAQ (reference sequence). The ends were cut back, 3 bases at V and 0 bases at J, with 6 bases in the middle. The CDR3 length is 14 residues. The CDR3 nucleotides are TGTGCCAGCAGCTTGGACATCTCTGGAAACACCATATATTTT. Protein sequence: CASSLDISGNTIYF.

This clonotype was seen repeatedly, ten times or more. CDR3 bases: TGTGCCTCCACTGACAGAGGGTATGGCTACACCTTC. It codes for CASTDRGYGYTF. The chain links TRBV30 to TRBJ1-2, with a possible D match to TRBD1 (5 bases). Looked up from germline, CDR1 is GTSNPN and CDR2 is SVGIG (reference sequence). V was pared by 7 bases and J by 5 bases, with 14 bases between. This CDR3 is built from 12 residues.

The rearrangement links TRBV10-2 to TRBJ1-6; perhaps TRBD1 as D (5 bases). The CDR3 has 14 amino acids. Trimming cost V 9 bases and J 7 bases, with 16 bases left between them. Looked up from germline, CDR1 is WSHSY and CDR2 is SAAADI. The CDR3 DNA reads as TGCGCCAGTAAAGGAGGGGTCCCAAATTCACCCCTCCACTTT. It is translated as CASKGGVPNSPLHF.

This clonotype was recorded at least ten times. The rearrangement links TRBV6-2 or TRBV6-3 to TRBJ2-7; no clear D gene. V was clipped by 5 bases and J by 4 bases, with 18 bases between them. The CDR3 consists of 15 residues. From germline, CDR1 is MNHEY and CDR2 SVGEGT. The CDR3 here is CASSTSGEYSYEQYF. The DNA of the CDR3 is TGTGCCAGCAGTACCTCAGGAGAGTATTCATACGAGCAGTACTTC.

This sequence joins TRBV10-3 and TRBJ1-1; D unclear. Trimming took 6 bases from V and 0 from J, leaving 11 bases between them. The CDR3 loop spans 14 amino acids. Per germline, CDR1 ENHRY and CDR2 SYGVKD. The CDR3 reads CAISRSGLNTEAFF. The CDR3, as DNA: TGTGCCATCAGCCGATCCGGCCTGAACACTGAAGCTTTCTTT.

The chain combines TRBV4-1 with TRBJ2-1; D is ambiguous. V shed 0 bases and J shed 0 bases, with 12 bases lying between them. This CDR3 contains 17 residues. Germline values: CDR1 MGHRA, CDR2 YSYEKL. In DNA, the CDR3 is TGCGCCAGCAGCCAAGATGGGCCCGCAGTCTCCTACAATGAGCAGTTCTTC. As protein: CASSQDGPAVSYNEQFF.

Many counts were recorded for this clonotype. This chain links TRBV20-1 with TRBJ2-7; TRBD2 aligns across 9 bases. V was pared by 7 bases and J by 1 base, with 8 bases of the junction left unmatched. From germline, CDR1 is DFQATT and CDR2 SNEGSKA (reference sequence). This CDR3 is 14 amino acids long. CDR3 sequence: CSDRGRGGSYEQYF. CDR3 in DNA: TGCAGTGATCGGGGGCGGGGGGGTTCCTACGAGCAGTACTTC.

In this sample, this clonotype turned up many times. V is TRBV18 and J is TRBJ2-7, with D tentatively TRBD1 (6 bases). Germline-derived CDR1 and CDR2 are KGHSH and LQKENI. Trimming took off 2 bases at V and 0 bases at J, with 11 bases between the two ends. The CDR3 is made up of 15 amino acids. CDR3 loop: CASSPAQGFSYEQYF. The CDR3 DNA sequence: TGTGCCAGCTCACCAGCGCAGGGGTTCTCCTACGAGCAGTACTTC.

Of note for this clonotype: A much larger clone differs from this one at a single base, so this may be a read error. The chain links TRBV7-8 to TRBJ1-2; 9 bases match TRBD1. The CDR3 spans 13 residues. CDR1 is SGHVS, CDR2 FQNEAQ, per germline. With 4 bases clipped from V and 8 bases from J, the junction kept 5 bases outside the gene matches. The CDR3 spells CASSSGTGLGYTF. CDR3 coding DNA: TGTGCCAGCAGCTCCGGGACAGGGTTAGGCTACACCTTC.

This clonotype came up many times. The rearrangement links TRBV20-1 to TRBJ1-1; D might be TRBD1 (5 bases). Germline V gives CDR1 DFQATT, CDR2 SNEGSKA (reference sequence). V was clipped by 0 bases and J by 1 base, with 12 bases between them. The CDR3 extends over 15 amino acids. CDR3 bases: TGCAGTGCTAGAGATCAGGGAAACGGGAACACTGAAGCTTTCTTT. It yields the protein CSARDQGNGNTEAFF.

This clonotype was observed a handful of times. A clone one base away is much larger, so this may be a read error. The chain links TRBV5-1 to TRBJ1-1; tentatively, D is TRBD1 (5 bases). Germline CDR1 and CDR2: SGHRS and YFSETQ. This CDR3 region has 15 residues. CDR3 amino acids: CASSGGAPDPLEASF. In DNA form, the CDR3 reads TGCGCCAGCAGCGGAGGGGCCCCGGACCCTCTTGAAGCTTCCTTT.

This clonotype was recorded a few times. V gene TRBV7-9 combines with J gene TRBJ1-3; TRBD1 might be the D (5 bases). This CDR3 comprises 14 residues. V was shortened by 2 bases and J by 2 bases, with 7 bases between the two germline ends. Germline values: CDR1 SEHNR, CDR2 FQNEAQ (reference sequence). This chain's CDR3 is CASSLMGAGNTIYF. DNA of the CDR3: TGTGCCAGCAGCTTAATGGGGGCTGGAAACACCATATATTTT.